This T cell receptor beta chain was observed in a study of cytomegalovirus exposure and HLA in healthy donors. Broader study findings: A previous analysis found most TCR beta V segments productive roughly 90% or roughly 30% of the time.

A remark on this clone: The antigen remains unidentified.

Both 60 Vbeta primers and 13 Jbeta primers went into the PCR. Measured with immunoSEQ multiplex PCR; TCRdb has only the in-frame clones, and not every one. The sample lists around 200,000 clones, over 80% occurring once. Germline values: CDR1 MNHEY, CDR2 SMNVEV (reference sequence). The CDR3 has 14 residues. J gave up 0 bases and V 4 bases, and 1 base lay outside the gene matches. The sequenced sample consisted of PBMCs. The source is a man aged 40-55 years in good health and CMV-seropositive. The V call is TRBV27, the J call TRBJ2-7, with 9 bases matching TRBD2. DNA for the CDR3: TGTGCCAGCAGTTGGACTAGCGCCTCCTACGAGCAGTACTTC. Translation gives CASSWTSASYEQYF.